This record concerns one TCR beta chain sequence. This record comes from a study of T-cell reconstitution after alpha-beta-depleted transplantation in children. The V and J ends lost 2 bases and 4 bases, in that order; junction bases with no gene match: 0. The germline gives CDR1 KGHSH, CDR2 LQKENI. This CDR3 has 13 residues. Construction of the TCRbeta library involved unique molecular identifiers. MiXCR, run by TCRdb on the PCR reads, gives a single entry per CDR3 protein. The sample has approximately 270,000 distinct CDR3 sequences; roughly 9.5% are singletons. The TCR comes from a human donor who donated a stem cell graft to a child with SCID. This chain links TRBV18 with TRBJ2-5, with TRBD1 matching 8 bases. Source: PBMCs from the stem cell graft donor, taken from the stem cell graft. CDR3 sequence (DNA): TGTGCCAGCTCACCAGGACAGGGAGAGACCCAGTACTTC. Encoded protein: CASSPGQGETQYF.